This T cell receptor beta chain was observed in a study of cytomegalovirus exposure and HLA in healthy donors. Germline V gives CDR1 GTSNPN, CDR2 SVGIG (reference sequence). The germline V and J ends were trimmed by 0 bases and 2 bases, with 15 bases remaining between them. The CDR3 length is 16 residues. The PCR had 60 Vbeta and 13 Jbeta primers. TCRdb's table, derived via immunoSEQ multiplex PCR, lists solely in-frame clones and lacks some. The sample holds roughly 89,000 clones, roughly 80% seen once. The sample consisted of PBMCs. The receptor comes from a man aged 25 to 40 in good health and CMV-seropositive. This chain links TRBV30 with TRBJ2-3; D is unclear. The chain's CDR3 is CAWSVRDSWFTDTQYF. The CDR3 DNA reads TGTGCCTGGAGTGTACGCGATTCATGGTTCACAGATACGCAGTATTTT.